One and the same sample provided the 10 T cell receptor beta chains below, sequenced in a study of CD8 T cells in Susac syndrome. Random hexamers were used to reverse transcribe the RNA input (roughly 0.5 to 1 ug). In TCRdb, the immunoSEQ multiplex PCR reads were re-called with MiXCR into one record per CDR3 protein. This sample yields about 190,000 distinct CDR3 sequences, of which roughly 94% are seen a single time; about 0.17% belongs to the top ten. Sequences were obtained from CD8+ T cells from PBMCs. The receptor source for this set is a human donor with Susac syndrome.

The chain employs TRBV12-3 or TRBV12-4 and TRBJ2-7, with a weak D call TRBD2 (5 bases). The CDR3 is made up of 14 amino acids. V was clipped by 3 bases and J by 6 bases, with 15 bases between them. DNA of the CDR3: TGTGCCAGCAGTTTTAGCTCTGGAGGTTCCGAGCAGTACTTC. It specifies CASSFSSGGSEQYF.

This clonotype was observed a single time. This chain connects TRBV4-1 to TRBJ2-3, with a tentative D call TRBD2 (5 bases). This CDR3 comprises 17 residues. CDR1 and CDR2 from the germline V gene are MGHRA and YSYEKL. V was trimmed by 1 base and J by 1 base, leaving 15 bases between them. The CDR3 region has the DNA TGCGCCAGCAGCCAAGTTGTCTCCCTGGGAGGCACAGATACGCAGTATTTT. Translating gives CASSQVVSLGGTDTQYF.

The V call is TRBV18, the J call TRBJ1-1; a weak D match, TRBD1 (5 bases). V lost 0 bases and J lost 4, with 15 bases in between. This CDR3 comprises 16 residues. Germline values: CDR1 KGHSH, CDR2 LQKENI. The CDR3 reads CASSPPSTGERTEAFF. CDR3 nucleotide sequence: TGTGCCAGCTCACCACCGTCCACAGGAGAGCGCACTGAAGCTTTCTTT.

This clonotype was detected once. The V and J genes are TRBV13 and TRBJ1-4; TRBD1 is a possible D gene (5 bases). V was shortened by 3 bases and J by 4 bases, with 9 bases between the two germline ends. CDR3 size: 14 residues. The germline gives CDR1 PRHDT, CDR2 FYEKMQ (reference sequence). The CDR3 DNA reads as TGTGCCAGCAGCTTTGCAGGGTTTAATGAAAAACTGTTTTTT. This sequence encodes CASSFAGFNEKLFF.

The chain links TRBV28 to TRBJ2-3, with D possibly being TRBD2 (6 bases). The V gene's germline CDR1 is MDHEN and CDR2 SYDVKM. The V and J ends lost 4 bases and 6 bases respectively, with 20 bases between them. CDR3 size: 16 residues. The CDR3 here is CASSSPGLYTLDTQYF. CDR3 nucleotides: TGTGCCAGCAGTTCCCCGGGACTCTACACGTTGGATACGCAGTATTTT.

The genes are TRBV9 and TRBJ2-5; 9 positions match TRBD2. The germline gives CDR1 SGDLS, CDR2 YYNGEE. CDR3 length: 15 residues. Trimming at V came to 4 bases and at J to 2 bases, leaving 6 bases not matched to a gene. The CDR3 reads CASSQQAGGQETQYF. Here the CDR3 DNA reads TGTGCCAGCAGCCAGCAGGCGGGGGGGCAAGAGACCCAGTACTTC.

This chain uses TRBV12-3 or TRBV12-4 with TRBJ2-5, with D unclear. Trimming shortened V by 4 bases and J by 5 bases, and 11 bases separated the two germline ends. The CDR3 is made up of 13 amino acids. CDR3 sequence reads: CASSSGGWETQYF. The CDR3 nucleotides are TGTGCCAGCAGTTCCGGTGGGTGGGAGACCCAGTACTTC.

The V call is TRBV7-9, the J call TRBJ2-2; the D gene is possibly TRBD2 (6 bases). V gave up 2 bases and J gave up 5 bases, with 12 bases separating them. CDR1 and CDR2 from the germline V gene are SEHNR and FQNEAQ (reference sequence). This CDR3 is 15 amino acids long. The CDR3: CASSLNPGETGELFF. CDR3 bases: TGTGCCAGCAGCTTAAATCCGGGAGAGACCGGGGAGCTGTTTTTT.

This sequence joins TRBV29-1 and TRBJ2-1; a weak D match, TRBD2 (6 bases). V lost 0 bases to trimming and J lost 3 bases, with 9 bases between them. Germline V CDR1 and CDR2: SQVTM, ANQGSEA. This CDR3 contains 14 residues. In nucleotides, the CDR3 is TGCAGCGTTGAAGAAACTAGCAGCTACAATGAGCAGTTCTTC. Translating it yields CSVEETSSYNEQFF.

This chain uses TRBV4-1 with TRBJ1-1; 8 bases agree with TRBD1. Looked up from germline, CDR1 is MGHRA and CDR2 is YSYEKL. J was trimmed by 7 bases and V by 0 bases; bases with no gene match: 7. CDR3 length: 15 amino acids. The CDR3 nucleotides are TGCGCCAGCAGCCAAGAGTATACAGGGGGGTTTGAAGCTTTCTTT. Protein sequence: CASSQEYTGGFEAFF.